One sample yielded the 25 T cell receptor beta chains listed below, sequenced in a study of identical twins. One entry per CDR3 protein results from TCRdb running MiXCR on the 5' RACE reads. This sample has 250,000 to 350,000 distinct CDR3 sequences, with more than 8% found just once. The same data also contributed to another study, on yellow fever vaccine responses in identical twins.

Sample: CD8+ T cells sorted from blood. The receptors were gathered from a woman younger than 35 in good health.

This clonotype was seen more than once but under ten times. The J gene is TRBJ2-3, the V gene TRBV20-1; 8 bases align to TRBD2. Germline CDR1 reads DFQATT; CDR2 reads SNEGSKA (reference sequence). There are 13 residues in the CDR3. The J segment lost 0 bases and the V segment lost 6 bases, leaving 2 bases of the junction unmatched. The CDR3 spells CSATGGSTDTQYF. In DNA form, the CDR3 reads TGCAGTGCCACGGGGGGGAGCACAGATACGCAGTATTTT.

The genes are TRBV20-1 and TRBJ2-7; the D gene is possibly TRBD1 (6 bases). The CDR3 covers 12 residues. Germline loops: CDR1 DFQATT, CDR2 SNEGSKA (reference sequence). Trimming took off 6 bases at V and 1 base at J, with 10 bases between the two ends. The CDR3 is CSALGQSYEQYF. In DNA, the CDR3 is TGCAGTGCCCTTGGACAGTCCTACGAGCAGTACTTC.

This clonotype was picked up a small number of times. The chain joins TRBV24-1 to TRBJ2-2; D ambiguous. The CDR3 is 13 residues long. CDR1 is KGHDR, CDR2 SFDVKD, per germline. V lost 7 bases and J 1 base, leaving 6 bases between the germline ends. The CDR3 is CATRPGNTGELFF. CDR3 bases: TGTGCCACCAGGCCAGGGAACACCGGGGAGCTGTTTTTT.

Many counts were recorded for this clonotype. The gene calls are TRBV4-3 and TRBJ2-3; 10 positions agree with TRBD2. The CDR3 covers 17 residues. V dropped 0 bases and J dropped 3; count of bases not matched to a gene: 6. Germline V gene sequence: CDR1 LGHNA, CDR2 YSLEER. The CDR3 spells CASSQDLAGAVTDTQYF. CDR3 bases: TGCGCCAGCAGCCAAGACCTAGCGGGAGCGGTAACAGATACGCAGTATTTT.

V is TRBV9 and J is TRBJ2-1; no clear D. CDR3 length equals 14 residues. CDR1 and CDR2 from the germline V gene are SGDLS and YYNGEE. The V and J ends lost 5 bases and 5 bases respectively, with 14 bases between them. The CDR3 sequence: CASSGLNRDNEQFF. CDR3 nucleotides: TGTGCCAGCAGTGGGTTAAATAGGGACAATGAGCAGTTCTTC.

The chain joins TRBV20-1 to TRBJ2-1; D gene ambiguous. Germline V CDR1 and CDR2: DFQATT, SNEGSKA (reference sequence). Trimming took 6 bases from V and 8 from J, leaving 8 bases between them. The CDR3 sequence is 10 residues long. The CDR3 loop reads CSAPRDEQFF. For the CDR3, the DNA is TGCAGTGCCCCAAGGGATGAGCAGTTCTTC.

V and J are TRBV5-1 and TRBJ2-2; D ambiguous. The germline gives CDR1 SGHRS, CDR2 YFSETQ. The V end lost 4 bases, the J end lost 3 bases, and 4 bases lay between the germline ends. The CDR3 is 12 residues long. The CDR3 region has the DNA TGCGCCAGCAGCGGGGACACCGGGGAGCTGTTTTTT. This translates into CASSGDTGELFF.

There are many counts of this clonotype. The chain links TRBV6-2 or TRBV6-3 to TRBJ2-1; D is possibly TRBD2 (6 bases). Trimming cost V 5 bases and J 5 bases, with 22 bases left between them. The CDR3 totals 17 residues. Germline V gene data show CDR1 as MNHEY and CDR2 as SVGEGT. Written as DNA, the CDR3 is TGTGCCAGCAGTCATGCGCGCGGGGTGGTCCATGACAATGAGCAGTTCTTC. Amino acids: CASSHARGVVHDNEQFF.

The rearrangement joins TRBV20-1 to TRBJ2-7; 10 bases are shared with TRBD1. The CDR3 covers 12 residues. CDR1 and CDR2 (germline): DFQATT, SNEGSKA (reference sequence). The ends lost 6 bases at V and 4 bases at J; junction bases unmatched: 3. The CDR3 spells CSAGDRGYEQYF. As DNA, the CDR3 is TGCAGTGCCGGGGACAGGGGTTACGAGCAGTACTTC.

V usage is TRBV6-1 and J usage is TRBJ2-3, with TRBD1 as a possible D gene (5 bases). V gave up 8 bases and J gave up 0 bases, with 15 bases separating them. CDR1 MNHNS and CDR2 SASEGT come from the germline V gene. The CDR3 is 15 residues long. The CDR3 protein is CASRPDSSSTDTQYF. CDR3 nucleotide sequence: TGTGCCAGCCGACCTGACAGCTCTAGCACAGATACGCAGTATTTT.

The gene calls are TRBV7-9 and TRBJ1-5; TRBD1 is a possible D gene (5 bases). CDR1 and CDR2 (germline): SEHNR, FQNEAQ (reference sequence). V lost 1 base and J lost 4, with 17 bases in between. The CDR3 runs 17 residues. The CDR3 DNA reads TGTGCCAGCAGCTTAGGGTGGAAGGGGTCCGAAAATCAGCCCCAGCATTTT. This gives the protein CASSLGWKGSENQPQHF.

This clonotype was seen once. The chain employs TRBV5-1 and TRBJ2-1; possibly TRBD1 or TRBD2 for D (5 bases each). Trimming stripped 2 bases from V and 4 bases from J, with 22 bases between. The CDR3 spans 18 residues. The germline gives CDR1 SGHRS, CDR2 YFSETQ. The CDR3 loop is CASSFRDPKTDAYNEQFF. CDR3 in DNA: TGCGCCAGCAGCTTCCGGGACCCGAAAACTGACGCATACAATGAGCAGTTCTTC.

This clonotype was recorded at least ten times. The rearrangement joins TRBV5-5 to TRBJ2-2; 8 bases line up with TRBD2. J lost 7 bases, V lost 0 bases, and 8 bases had no gene match. This CDR3 comprises 16 residues. Germline V CDR1 and CDR2: SGHKS, YYEKEE (reference sequence). The CDR3 DNA reads TGTGCCAGCAGCTTGGAAATCGGGAGGGCTGGCGGGGAGCTGTTTTTT. Translating it yields CASSLEIGRAGGELFF.

In this sample, this clonotype turned up many times. J is TRBJ2-1 and V is TRBV5-1, with 10 bases that match TRBD1. The length of the CDR3 is 14 residues. Germline lookup yields CDR1 SGHRS and CDR2 YFSETQ. With V trimmed by 6 bases and J by 8 bases, 8 bases remained unmatched. The CDR3 DNA follows: TGCGCCAGCAAGGCGGGACAGGGGCTTCATGAGCAGTTCTTC. Residues: CASKAGQGLHEQFF.

This clonotype was observed a few times. This chain links TRBV7-9 with TRBJ2-5; D may be TRBD2 (5 bases). The V end lost 5 bases, the J end lost 0 bases, and 13 bases lay between the germline ends. Germline V gene lookup returns CDR1 SEHNR and CDR2 FQNEAQ (reference sequence). The CDR3 spans 15 residues. Here the CDR3 DNA reads TGTGCCAGCAGCCAGGAGGTGGGGTACCAAGAGACCCAGTACTTC. This sequence encodes CASSQEVGYQETQYF.

This rearrangement joins TRBV4-2 to TRBJ1-1; no clear D. V was cut by 8 bases and J by 0 bases, with 13 bases left in between. The CDR3 totals 14 residues. Germline assignment: CDR1 LGHNA and CDR2 YNFKEQ. The CDR3 spells CASGEGLLNTEAFF. For the CDR3, the DNA is TGTGCCAGCGGAGAAGGACTGTTGAACACTGAAGCTTTCTTT.

This clonotype was counted only a few times. This chain links TRBV20-1 with TRBJ2-7; weak D call: TRBD2 (5 bases). With 6 bases removed from V and 1 base from J, the gap between germline ends came to 16 bases. The germline V gene has CDR1 DFQATT and CDR2 SNEGSKA (reference sequence). The CDR3 runs 14 residues. CDR3 nucleotide sequence: TGCAGTGCCATGGACTTTTCTGAGTCCTACGAGCAGTACTTC. Its translation is CSAMDFSESYEQYF.

This chain connects TRBV29-1 to TRBJ2-1, with D uncertain. V was trimmed by 3 bases and J by 4 bases, leaving 4 bases between them. This CDR3 has 11 residues. Germline values: CDR1 SQVTM, CDR2 ANQGSEA. CDR3 nucleotides: TGCAGCGTTGAGTCTTACAATGAGCAGTTCTTC. It translates to CSVESYNEQFF.

The chain has TRBV4-3 and TRBJ2-7; perhaps TRBD2 as D (6 bases). Trimming cost V 4 bases and J 4 bases, with 14 bases left between them. Germline lookup yields CDR1 LGHNA and CDR2 YSLEER. The CDR3 length is 14 residues. The CDR3 protein is CASSRDRAGYEQYF. In nucleotides, the CDR3 is TGCGCCAGCAGCCGCGACCGGGCGGGGTACGAGCAGTACTTC.

V usage is TRBV14 and J usage is TRBJ2-1; 10 nucleotides agree with TRBD2. V gave up 5 bases and J gave up 3 bases; unmatched junction bases: 16. In germline, CDR1 is SGHDN, CDR2 FVKESK. The length of the CDR3 is 19 residues. The CDR3 spells CASSITARASGSIYNEQFF. The CDR3 DNA reads as TGTGCCAGCAGCATAACCGCGCGGGCTAGCGGGAGTATCTACAATGAGCAGTTCTTC. Variable domain in full (rest from reference TRBV14 and TRBJ2-1): EAGVTQFPSHSVIEKGQTVTLRCDPISGHDNLYWYRRVMGKEIKFLLHFVKESKQDESGMPNNRFLAERTGGTYSTLKVQPAELEDSGVYFCASSITARASGSIYNEQFFGPGTRLTVL.

This clonotype appeared a few times. This chain connects TRBV7-9 to TRBJ1-4; a possible D gene is TRBD1 (6 bases). This CDR3 region has 13 residues. Trimming took 7 bases from V and 3 from J, leaving 9 bases between them. Germline V gene sequence: CDR1 SEHNR, CDR2 FQNEAQ (reference sequence). The CDR3 DNA reads as TGTGCCAGCAAGGGACATTCTAATGAAAAACTGTTTTTT. Protein sequence: CASKGHSNEKLFF.

This clonotype appeared many times. The rearrangement uses TRBV4-3 and TRBJ2-7; the match to TRBD2 covers 9 bases. The ends lost 5 bases at V and 3 bases at J; junction bases unmatched: 5. The length of the CDR3 is 14 residues. Germline V gene lookup returns CDR1 LGHNA and CDR2 YSLEER. The CDR3 here is CASSEGTSSYEQYF. The CDR3 nucleotides are TGCGCCAGCAGCGAAGGGACTAGCAGCTACGAGCAGTACTTC.

The table lists this clonotype with many counts. The J gene is TRBJ2-7, the V gene TRBV24-1, with D tentatively TRBD2 (7 bases). The CDR3 runs 16 residues. V lost 4 bases and J 3 bases, leaving 18 bases between the germline ends. The germline CDR1 and CDR2 sequences are KGHDR and SFDVKD. CDR3 coding DNA: TGTGCCACCAGTGACCGAGGGGGGGACGCCCGCTACGAGCAGTACTTC. Translated: CATSDRGGDARYEQYF.

This rearrangement joins TRBV6-1 to TRBJ1-2; D might be TRBD1 (5 bases). Per the germline V gene, CDR1 is MNHNS and CDR2 is SASEGT. The CDR3 length is 16 residues. Trimming cost V 0 bases and J 7 bases, with 18 bases left between them. The CDR3 nucleotides are TGTGCCAGCAGTGAAGCGGGGGGGGATTACATATCTGGCTACACCTTC. Its protein is CASSEAGGDYISGYTF.

This clonotype was found many times. The chain's CDR3 is CASTSGGHDTQYF. The CDR3 coding sequence is TGTGCCAGCACTTCCGGGGGGCACGATACGCAGTATTTT. V gene TRBV28 combines with J gene TRBJ2-3; possibly TRBD2 for D (7 bases). V dropped 7 bases and J dropped 6 bases, with 14 bases sitting between them. Germline lookup yields CDR1 MDHEN and CDR2 SYDVKM. The CDR3 covers 13 residues.